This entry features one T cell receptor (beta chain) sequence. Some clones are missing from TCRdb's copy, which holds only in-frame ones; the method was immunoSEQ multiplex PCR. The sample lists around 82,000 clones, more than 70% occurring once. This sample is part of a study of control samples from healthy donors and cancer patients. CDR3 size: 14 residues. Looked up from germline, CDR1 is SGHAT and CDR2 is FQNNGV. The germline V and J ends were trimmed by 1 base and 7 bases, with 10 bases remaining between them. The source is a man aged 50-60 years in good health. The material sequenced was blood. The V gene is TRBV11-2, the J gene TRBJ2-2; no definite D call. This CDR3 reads CASSLGLEVGELFF. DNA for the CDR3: TGTGCCAGCAGCTTAGGCCTAGAGGTCGGGGAGCTGTTTTTT.